This entry features one TCR beta chain sequence. This entry is derived from a study of blood T cell repertoires in COVID-19. Study as a whole: Sites in the United States, Italy and Spain provided acute and convalescent COVID-19 samples. In each case, the material was cDNA or gDNA derived from T cells, B-cell-depleted T cells, or PBMCs.

The table came from immunoSEQ multiplex PCR; TCRdb's copy has only in-frame clones and leaves some out. The sample contains 250,000 or so clones, approximately 80% of which appear only once. Germline lookup yields CDR1 SGHDN and CDR2 FVKESK. This CDR3 spans 14 amino acids. Trimming at V came to 1 base and at J to 8 bases, leaving 6 bases not matched to a gene. This TCR was sampled from a man aged 55 to 70 with acute or convalescent COVID-19. Sequencing input: peripheral blood. This chain uses TRBV14 with TRBJ1-2; TRBD1 aligns across 8 bases. The DNA for the CDR3 is TGTGCCAGCAGCCAAGCCCGGACAGGGCGAGGCTACACCTTC. It encodes CASSQARTGRGYTF.